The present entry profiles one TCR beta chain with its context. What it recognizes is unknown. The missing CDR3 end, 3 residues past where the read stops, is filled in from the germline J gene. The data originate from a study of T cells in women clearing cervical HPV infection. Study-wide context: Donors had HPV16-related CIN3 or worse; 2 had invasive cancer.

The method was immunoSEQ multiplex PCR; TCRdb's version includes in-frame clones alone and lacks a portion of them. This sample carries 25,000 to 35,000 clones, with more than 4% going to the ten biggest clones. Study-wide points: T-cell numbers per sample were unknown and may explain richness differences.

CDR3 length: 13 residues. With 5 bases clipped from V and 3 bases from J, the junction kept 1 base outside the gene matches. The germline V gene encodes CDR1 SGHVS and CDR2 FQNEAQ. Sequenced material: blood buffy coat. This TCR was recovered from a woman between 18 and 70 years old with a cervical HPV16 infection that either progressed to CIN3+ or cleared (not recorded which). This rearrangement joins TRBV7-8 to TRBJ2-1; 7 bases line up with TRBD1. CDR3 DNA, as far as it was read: TGTGCCAGCAGCCAGGGGGTCTACAATGAG. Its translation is CASSQGVYNE. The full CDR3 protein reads CASSQGVYNEQFF.